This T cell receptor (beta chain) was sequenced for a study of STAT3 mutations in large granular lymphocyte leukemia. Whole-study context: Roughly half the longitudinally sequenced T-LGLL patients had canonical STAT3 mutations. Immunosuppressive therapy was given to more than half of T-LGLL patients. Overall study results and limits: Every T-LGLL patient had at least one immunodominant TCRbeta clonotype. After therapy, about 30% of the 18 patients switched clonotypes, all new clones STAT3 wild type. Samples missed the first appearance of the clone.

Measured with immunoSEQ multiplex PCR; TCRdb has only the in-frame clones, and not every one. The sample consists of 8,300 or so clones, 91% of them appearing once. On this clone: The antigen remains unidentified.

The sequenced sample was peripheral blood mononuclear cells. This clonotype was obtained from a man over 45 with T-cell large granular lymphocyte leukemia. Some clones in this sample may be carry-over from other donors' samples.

The chain's CDR3 is CASRPGTGTTGELFF. The CDR3 bases are TGCGCCAGCAGGCCCGGGACAGGGACCACCGGGGAGCTGTTTTTT. This sequence joins TRBV5-1 and TRBJ2-2, with 9 bases matching TRBD1. Germline-derived CDR1 and CDR2 are SGHRS and YFSETQ. This CDR3 comprises 15 residues. The trim removed 5 bases at V and 4 bases at J, leaving 6 bases unmatched.